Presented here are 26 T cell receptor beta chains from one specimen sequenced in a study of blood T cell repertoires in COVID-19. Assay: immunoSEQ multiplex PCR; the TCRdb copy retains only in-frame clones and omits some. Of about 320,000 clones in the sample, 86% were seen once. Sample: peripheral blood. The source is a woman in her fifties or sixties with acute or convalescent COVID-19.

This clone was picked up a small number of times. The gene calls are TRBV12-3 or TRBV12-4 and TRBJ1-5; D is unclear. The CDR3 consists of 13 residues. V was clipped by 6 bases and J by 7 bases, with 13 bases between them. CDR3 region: CASSNNLVQPQHF. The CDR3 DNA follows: TGTGCCAGCAGCAACAATTTGGTCCAGCCCCAGCATTTT.

The CDR3, as DNA: TGTGCCTGGAGTAGGTACGGGGATGAAGCTTTCTTT. This codes for CAWSRYGDEAFF. V usage is TRBV30 and J usage is TRBJ1-1; D not resolved. Trimming took off 2 bases at V and 7 bases at J, with 11 bases between the two ends. Germline V gene lookup returns CDR1 GTSNPN and CDR2 SVGIG (reference sequence). This CDR3 has 12 residues.

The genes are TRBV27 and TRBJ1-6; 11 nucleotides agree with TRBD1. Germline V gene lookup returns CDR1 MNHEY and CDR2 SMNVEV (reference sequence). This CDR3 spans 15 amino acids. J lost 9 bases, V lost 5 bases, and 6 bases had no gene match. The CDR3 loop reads CASSPGTGGPSPLHF. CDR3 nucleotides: TGTGCCAGCAGTCCGGGGACAGGGGGTCCTTCACCCCTCCACTTT.

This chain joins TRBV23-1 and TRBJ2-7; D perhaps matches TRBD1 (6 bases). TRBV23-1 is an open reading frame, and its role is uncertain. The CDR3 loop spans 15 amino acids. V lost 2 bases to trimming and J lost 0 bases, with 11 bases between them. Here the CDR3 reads CASSQHRDPSYEQYF. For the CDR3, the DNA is TGCGCCAGCAGTCAACACAGGGACCCCTCCTACGAGCAGTACTTC.

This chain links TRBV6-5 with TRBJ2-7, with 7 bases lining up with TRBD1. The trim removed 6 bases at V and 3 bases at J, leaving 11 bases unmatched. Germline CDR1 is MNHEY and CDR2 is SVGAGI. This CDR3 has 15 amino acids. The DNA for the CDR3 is TGTGCCAGCAGCCAGCTCCCGGGACAGAGCTACGAGCAGTACTTC. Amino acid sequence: CASSQLPGQSYEQYF.

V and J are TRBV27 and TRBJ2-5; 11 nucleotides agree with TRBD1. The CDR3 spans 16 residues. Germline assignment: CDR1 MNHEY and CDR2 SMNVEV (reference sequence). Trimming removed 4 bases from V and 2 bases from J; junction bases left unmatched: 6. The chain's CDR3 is CASSSRDRGWQETQYF. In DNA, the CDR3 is TGTGCCAGCAGTTCCCGGGACAGGGGGTGGCAAGAGACCCAGTACTTC.

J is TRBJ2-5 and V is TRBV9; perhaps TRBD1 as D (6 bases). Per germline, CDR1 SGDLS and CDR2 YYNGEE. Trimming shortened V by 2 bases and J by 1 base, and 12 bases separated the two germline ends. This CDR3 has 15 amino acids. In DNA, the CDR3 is TGTGCCAGCAGCGTCTGGCCGGACAGCCAAGAGACCCAGTACTTC. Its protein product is CASSVWPDSQETQYF.

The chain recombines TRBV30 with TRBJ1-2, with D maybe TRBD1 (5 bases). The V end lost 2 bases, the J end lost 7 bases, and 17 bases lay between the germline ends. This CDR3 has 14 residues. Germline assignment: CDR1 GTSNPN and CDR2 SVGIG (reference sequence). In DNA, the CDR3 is TGTGCCTGGAGTCCCATGTACCAGGGATCTGGCTACACCTTC. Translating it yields CAWSPMYQGSGYTF. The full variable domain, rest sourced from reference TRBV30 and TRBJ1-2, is SQTIHQWPATLVQPVGSPLSLECTVEGTSNPNLYWYRQAAGRGLQLLFYSVGIGQISSEVPQNLSASRPQDRQFILSSKKLLLSDSGFYLCAWSPMYQGSGYTFGSGTRLTVV.

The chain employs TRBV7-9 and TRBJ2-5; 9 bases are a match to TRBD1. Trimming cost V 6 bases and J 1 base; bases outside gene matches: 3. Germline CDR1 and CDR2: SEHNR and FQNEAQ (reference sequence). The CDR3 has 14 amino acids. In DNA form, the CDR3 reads TGTGCCAGCAGACTACAGGGGGCCCAAGAGACCCAGTACTTC. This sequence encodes CASRLQGAQETQYF. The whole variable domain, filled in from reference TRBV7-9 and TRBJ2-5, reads DTGVSQNPRHKITKRGQNVTFRCDPISEHNRLYWYRQTLGQGPEFLTYFQNEAQLEKSRLLSDRFSAERPKGSFSTLEIQRTEQGDSAMYLCASRLQGAQETQYFGPGTRLLVL.

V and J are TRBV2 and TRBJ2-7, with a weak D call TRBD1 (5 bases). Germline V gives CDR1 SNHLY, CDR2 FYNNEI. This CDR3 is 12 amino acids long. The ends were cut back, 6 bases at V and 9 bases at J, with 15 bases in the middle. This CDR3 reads CASRGAGPAQYF. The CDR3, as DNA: TGTGCCAGCAGAGGGGCAGGCCCCGCGCAGTACTTC. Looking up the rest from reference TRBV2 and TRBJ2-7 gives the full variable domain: EPEVTQTPSHQVTQMGQEVILRCVPISNHLYFYWYRQILGQKVEFLVSFYNNEISEKSEIFDDQFSVERPDGSNFTLKIRSTKLEDSAMYFCASRGAGPAQYFGPGTRLTVT.

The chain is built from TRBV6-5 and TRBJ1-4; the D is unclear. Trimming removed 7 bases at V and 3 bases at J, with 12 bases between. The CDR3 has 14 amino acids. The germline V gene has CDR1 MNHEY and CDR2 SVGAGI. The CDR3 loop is CASKVWQANEKLFF. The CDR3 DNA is TGTGCCAGCAAGGTTTGGCAGGCTAATGAAAAACTGTTTTTT.

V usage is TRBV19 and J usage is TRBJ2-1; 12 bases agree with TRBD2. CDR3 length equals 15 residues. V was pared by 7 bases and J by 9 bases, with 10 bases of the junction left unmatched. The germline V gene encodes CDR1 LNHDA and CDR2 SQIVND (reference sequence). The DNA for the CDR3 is TGTGCCAGTACCCTTTCTAGCGGGAGGGCCGTTGAGCAGTTCTTC. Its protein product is CASTLSSGRAVEQFF.

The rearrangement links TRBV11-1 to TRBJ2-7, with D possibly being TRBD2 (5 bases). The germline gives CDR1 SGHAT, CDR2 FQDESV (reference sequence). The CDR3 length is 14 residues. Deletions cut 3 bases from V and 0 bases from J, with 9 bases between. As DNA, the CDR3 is TGTGCCAGCAGCTTCGGGGATGTCTCCTACGAGCAGTACTTC. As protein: CASSFGDVSYEQYF.

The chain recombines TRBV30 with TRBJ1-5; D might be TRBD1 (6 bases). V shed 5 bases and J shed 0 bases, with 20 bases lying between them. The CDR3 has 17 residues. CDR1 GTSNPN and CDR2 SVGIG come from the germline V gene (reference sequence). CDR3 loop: CAWDPGHNLDSNQPQHF. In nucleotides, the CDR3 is TGTGCCTGGGACCCGGGACACAATTTAGATAGCAATCAGCCCCAGCATTTT.

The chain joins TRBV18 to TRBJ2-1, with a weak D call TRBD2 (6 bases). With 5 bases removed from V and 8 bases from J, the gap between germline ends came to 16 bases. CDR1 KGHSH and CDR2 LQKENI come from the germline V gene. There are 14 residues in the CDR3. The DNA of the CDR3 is TGTGCCAGCTCAAGGACTACAAGTAGGGATGAGCAGTTCTTC. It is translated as CASSRTTSRDEQFF.

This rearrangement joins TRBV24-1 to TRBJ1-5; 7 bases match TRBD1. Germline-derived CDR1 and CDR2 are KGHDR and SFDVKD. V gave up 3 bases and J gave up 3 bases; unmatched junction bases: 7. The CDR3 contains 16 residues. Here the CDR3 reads CATSDRGGTYNQPQHF. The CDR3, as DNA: TGTGCCACCAGTGATAGAGGGGGCACGTACAATCAGCCCCAGCATTTT.

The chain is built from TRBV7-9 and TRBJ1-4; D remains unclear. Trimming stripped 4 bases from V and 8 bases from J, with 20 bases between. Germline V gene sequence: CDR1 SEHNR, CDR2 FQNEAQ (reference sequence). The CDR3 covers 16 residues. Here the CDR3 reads CASSSDRTGIGEKLFF. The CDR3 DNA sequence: TGTGCCAGCAGCTCCGACCGGACGGGAATCGGGGAAAAACTGTTTTTT.

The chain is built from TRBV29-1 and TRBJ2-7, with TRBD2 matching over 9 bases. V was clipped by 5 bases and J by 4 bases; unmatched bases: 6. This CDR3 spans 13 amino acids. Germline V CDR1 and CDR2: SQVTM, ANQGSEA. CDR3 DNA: TGCAGCGTTCTTAGCGGGAGTAAGTACGAGCAGTACTTC. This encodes CSVLSGSKYEQYF.

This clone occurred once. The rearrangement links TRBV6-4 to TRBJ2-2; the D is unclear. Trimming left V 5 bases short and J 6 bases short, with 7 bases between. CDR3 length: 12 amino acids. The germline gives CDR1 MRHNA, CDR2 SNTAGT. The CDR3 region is CASSPHPGELFF. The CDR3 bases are TGTGCCAGCAGTCCCCATCCCGGGGAGCTGTTTTTT.

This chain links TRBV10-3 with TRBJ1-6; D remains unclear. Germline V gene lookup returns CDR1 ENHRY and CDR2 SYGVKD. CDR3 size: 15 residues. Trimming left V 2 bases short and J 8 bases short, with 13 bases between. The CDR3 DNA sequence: TGTGCCATCAGTGAGGACGCGGGGAGGTATTCACCCCTCCACTTT. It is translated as CAISEDAGRYSPLHF.

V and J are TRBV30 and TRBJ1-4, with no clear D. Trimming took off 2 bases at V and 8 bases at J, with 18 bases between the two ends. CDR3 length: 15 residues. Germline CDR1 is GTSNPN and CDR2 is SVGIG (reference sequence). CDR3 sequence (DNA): TGTGCCTGGAGTCCCCGGGATCTTCCTTGGGAAAAACTGTTTTTT. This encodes CAWSPRDLPWEKLFF.

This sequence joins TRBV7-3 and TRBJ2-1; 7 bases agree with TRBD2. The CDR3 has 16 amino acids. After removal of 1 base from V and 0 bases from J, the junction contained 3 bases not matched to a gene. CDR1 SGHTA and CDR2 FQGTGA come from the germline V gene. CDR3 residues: CASSLMGGGSYNEQFF. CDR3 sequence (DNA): TGTGCCAGCAGCTTAATGGGCGGGGGCTCCTACAATGAGCAGTTCTTC.

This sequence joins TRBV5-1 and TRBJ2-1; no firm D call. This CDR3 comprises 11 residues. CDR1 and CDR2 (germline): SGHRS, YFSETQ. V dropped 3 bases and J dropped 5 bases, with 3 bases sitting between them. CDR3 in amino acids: CASSYNNEQFF. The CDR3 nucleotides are TGCGCCAGCAGCTATAACAATGAGCAGTTCTTC.

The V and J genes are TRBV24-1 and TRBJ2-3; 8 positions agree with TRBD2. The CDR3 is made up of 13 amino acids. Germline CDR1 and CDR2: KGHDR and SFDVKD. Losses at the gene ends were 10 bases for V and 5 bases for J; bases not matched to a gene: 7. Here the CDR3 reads CATRAGGVDTQYF. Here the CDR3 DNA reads TGTGCCACTAGGGCGGGAGGTGTAGATACGCAGTATTTT.

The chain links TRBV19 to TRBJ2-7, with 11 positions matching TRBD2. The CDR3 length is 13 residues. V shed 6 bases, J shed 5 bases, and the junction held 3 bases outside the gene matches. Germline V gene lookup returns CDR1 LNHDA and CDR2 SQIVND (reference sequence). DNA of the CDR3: TGTGCCAGTAGACTAGCGGGAGTGCACGAGCAGTACTTC. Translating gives CASRLAGVHEQYF.

Written as DNA, the CDR3 is TGTGCCAGCAGTGAATACGGGGGTTATGGCTACACCTTC. Protein sequence: CASSEYGGYGYTF. The chain combines TRBV25-1 with TRBJ1-2, with a possible D match to TRBD1 (5 bases). V lost 0 bases and J 5 bases, leaving 7 bases between the germline ends. The CDR3 length is 13 residues. Germline CDR1 is MGHDK and CDR2 is SYGVNS.